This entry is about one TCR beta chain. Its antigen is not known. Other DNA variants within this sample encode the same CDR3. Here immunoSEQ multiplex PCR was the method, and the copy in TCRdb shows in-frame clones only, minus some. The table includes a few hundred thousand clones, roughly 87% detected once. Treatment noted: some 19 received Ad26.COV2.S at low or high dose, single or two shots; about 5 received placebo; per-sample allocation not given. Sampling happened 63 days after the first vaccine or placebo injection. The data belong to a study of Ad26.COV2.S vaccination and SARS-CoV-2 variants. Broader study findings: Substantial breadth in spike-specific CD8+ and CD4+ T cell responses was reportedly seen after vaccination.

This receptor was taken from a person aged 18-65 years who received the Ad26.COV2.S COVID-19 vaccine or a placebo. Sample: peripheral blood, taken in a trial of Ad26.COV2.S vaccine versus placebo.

CDR3 sequence (DNA): TGTGCCAGCAGTTACCGGCCAGATACGCAGTATTTT. This encodes CASSYRPDTQYF. The rearrangement uses TRBV6-2 or TRBV6-3 and TRBJ2-3; D is undetermined. The V gene lost 2 bases and the J gene lost 4 bases, with 4 bases spanning the gap. The CDR3 has 12 residues. Germline CDR1 reads MNHEY; CDR2 reads SVGEGT.